This paragraph reports one TCR beta chain. The source of the sample is a study of blood T cell repertoires in COVID-19. At the level of the study: Spain, Italy and the United States supplied samples that represented acute and convalescent COVID-19.

Seattle patients were enrolled during active infection and followed longitudinally. The V gene's germline CDR1 is SGHTA and CDR2 FQGNSA. This CDR3 has 18 residues. With 1 base clipped from V and 2 bases from J, the junction kept 12 bases outside the gene matches. Only in-frame clones appear in the TCRdb table, and some are missing; sequencing was by immunoSEQ multiplex PCR. The profile shows 200,000 to 250,000 clones, roughly 85% of them singletons. The sequenced material came from peripheral blood. The chain recombines TRBV7-2 with TRBJ2-5, with 8 bases lining up with TRBD1. The TCR originated in a woman aged 70-85 years with COVID-19, enrolled during active disease. CDR3 sequence (DNA): TGTGCCAGCAGCTTAGTAGCAGGGGGCTTAGGTAGGCAAGAGACCCAGTACTTC. This codes for CASSLVAGGLGRQETQYF.